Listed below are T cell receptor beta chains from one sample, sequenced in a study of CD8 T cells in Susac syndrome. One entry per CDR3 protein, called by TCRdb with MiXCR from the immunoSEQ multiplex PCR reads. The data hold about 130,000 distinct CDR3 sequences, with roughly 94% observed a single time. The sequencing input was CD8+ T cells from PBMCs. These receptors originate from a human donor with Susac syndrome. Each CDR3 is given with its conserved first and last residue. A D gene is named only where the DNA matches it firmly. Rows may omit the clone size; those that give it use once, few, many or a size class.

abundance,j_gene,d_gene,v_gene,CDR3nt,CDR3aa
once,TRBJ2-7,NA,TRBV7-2,TGTGCCAGCAGCTTAGGCGAGGGGTTTCCCTACGAGCAGTACTTC,CASSLGEGFPYEQYF
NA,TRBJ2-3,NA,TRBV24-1,TGTGCCACCAGTGATTTGCTGGGTGATACGCAGTATTTT,CATSDLLGDTQYF
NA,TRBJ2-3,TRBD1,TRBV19,TGTGCCAGTAGTATCCAGGGGGCTCGAACAGATACGCAGTATTTT,CASSIQGARTDTQYF
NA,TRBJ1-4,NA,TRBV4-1,TGCGCCAGCAGCTACATCGGAAGGGATGAAAAACTGTTTTTT,CASSYIGRDEKLFF
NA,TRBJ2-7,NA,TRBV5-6,TGTGCCACCTCGATGTCGGAGAGCTCCTACGAGCAGTACTTC,CATSMSESSYEQYF
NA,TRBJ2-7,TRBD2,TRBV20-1,TGCAGTGTCCCATTAGCGGGAGGGTCCTACGAGCAGTACTTC,CSVPLAGGSYEQYF
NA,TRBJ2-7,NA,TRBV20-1,TGCAGTGCTAGAGACGGGCTAGCGTACGAGCAGTACTTC,CSARDGLAYEQYF
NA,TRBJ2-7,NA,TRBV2,TGTGCCAGCGAAGTCCATTCCTACGAGCAGTACTTC,CASEVHSYEQYF
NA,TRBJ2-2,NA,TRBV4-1,TGCGCCAGCAGCCGAGTTCAGGCCGGGGAGCTGTTTTTT,CASSRVQAGELFF
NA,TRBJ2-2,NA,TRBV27,TGTGCCAGCCGCTTTTTGACAGCCCGAACCGGGGAGCTGTTTTTT,CASRFLTARTGELFF
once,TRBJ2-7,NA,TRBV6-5,TGTGCCAGCAGCCCCTATAACCTATTGGGCGAGCAGTACTTC,CASSPYNLLGEQYF
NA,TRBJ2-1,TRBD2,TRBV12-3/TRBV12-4,TGTGCCAGCAGCCCGGGGGAACTAGCGGGAGAAGGGCCCTACAATGAGCAGTTCTTC,CASSPGELAGEGPYNEQFF
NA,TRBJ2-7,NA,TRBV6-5,TGTGCCAGCAGTTACTCGATGGCGGGACCATCCCACGAGCAGTACTTC,CASSYSMAGPSHEQYF
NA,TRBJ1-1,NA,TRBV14,TGTGCCAGCAGAGTAAAGGCGGGAGACACTGAAGCTTTCTTT,CASRVKAGDTEAFF
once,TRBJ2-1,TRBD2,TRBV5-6,TGTGCCAGCAGCTTTGGGACTAGCGGGGGGGAGCAGTTCTTC,CASSFGTSGGEQFF
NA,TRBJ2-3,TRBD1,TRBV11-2,TGTGCCAGCAGCTTAGGACGGACAGGGATGGCAGATACGCAGTATTTT,CASSLGRTGMADTQYF
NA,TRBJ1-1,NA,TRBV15,TGTGCCACCAGCGGGGGCCCCATGAACACTGAAGCTTTCTTT,CATSGGPMNTEAFF
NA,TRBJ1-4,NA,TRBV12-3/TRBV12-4,TGTGCCAGCAGCTCCGACCCGGGGACAACTAATGAAAAACTGTTTTTT,CASSSDPGTTNEKLFF
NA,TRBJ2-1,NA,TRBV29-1,TGCAGCGTTGAAGATCCAAGCAGGGTTGTCTACAATGAGCAGTTCTTC,CSVEDPSRVVYNEQFF
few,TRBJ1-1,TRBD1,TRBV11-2,TGTGCCAGCAGCCAGGGGGCTGAAGCTTTCTTT,CASSQGAEAFF
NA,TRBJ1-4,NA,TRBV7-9,TGTGCCAGCAGCTTTCAGGATGAAAAACTGTTTTTT,CASSFQDEKLFF
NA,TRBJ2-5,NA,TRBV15,TGTGCCACCAGCAGAGTTGGGCAGGGGCAAGAGACCCAGTACTTC,CATSRVGQGQETQYF
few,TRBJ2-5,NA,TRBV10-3,TGTGCCTCCCAAGAGACCCAGTACTTC,CASQETQYF
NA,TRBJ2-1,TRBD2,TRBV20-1,TGCAGTGCGCTCCCAGCGGGAGTAAGTTACAATGAGCAGTTCTTC,CSALPAGVSYNEQFF
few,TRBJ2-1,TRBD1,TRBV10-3,TGTGCCATCAGTGACTCTGAGACAGGGTTATATGAGCAGTTCTTC,CAISDSETGLYEQFF
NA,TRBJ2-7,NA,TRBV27,TGTGCCTCATACGAGCAGTACTTC,CASYEQYF
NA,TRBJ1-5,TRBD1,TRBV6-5,TGTGCCAGCAGTTACTCGATATCCTGGACAGGGGACCAGTCCCAGCATTTT,CASSYSISWTGDQSQHF
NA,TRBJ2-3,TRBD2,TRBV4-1,TGCGCCAGCAGCCAAGAACTAGCGGGAATGGTGAGGACAGATACGCAGTATTTT,CASSQELAGMVRTDTQYF
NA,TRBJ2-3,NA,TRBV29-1,TGCAGCGTCGGGTTTTTCGACACCACAGATACGCAGTATTTT,CSVGFFDTTDTQYF
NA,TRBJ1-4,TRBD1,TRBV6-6,TGTGCCAGCAGCATACAGGGGGCAACTAATGAAAAACTGTTTTTT,CASSIQGATNEKLFF
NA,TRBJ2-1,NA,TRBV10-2,TGCGCCAGCAGTGAATCATTTGCTACAAGCTCCTACAATGAGCAGTTCTTC,CASSESFATSSYNEQFF
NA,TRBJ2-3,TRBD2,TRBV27,TGTGCCAGCAGTTTGGGAGGGTGGACTAGCGGAAGAGATACGCAGTATTTT,CASSLGGWTSGRDTQYF
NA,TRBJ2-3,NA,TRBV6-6,TGTGCCAGCAACAACTCCAAGGGTACGCAGTATTTT,CASNNSKGTQYF
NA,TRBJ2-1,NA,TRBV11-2,TGTGCCATCCTCTATTACGGTGAGCAGTTCTTC,CAILYYGEQFF
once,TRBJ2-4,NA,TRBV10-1,TGCGCCAGCAGTGAAGACACACGGTCGGGCGCCAAAAACATTCAGTACTTC,CASSEDTRSGAKNIQYF
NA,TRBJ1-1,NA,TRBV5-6,TGTGCCAGCAGCAGAAGGGGGGTCATGAACACTGAAGCTTTCTTT,CASSRRGVMNTEAFF
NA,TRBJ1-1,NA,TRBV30,TGTGCCTGGAGCATGGCGATTGAAGCTTTCTTT,CAWSMAIEAFF
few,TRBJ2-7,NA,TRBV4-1,TGCGCCAGCAGCCAAGAGAGACGCTACGAGCAGTACTTC,CASSQERRYEQYF
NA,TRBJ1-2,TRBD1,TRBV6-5,TGTGCCAGCAGCACAGGGGCCGTTAGGGATGGCTACACCTTC,CASSTGAVRDGYTF
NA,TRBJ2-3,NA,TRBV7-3,TGTGCCAGCAGCCCGGGCTACCAGCTCCCCACAGATACGCAGTATTTT,CASSPGYQLPTDTQYF